Sequencing of this TCR beta chain was carried out in a study of T cells in Graves' hyperthyroidism and ophthalmopathy (dated by TCRdb to between 2018 and 2021). Background on the whole study: Peripheral blood samples were taken at initial diagnosis, before any treatment was given. A discovery cohort of about a hundred patients, 43 with Graves' ophthalmopathy and over 55 with stable Graves' hyperthyroidism, was used to find distinguishing TCR V-J signatures. The approximately 98 discovery patients were randomly divided into training and test sets at a 7:3 ratio. According to the paper, TCR Vbeta CDR3 sequencing was carried out on 135 peripheral blood samples, which came from about 45 ophthalmopathy, approximately 78 hyperthyroidism and roughly 17 progressor patients. Prospective prediction of ophthalmopathy was tested in an independent validation cohort consisting of some 18 hyperthyroidism patients and around 16 patients who later progressed to ophthalmopathy. In addition, the study compared T-cell repertoires in thyroid tissue and in blood from six Graves' hyperthyroidism patients. Following sampling, methimazole starting at 30 mg daily was given to hyperthyroidism patients, and high-dose intravenous methylprednisolone was given to ophthalmopathy patients. What the work shows at the level of the full study, not this receptor alone: Sample size was not statistically predetermined, and investigators were not blinded to group allocation. In validation, progression to ophthalmopathy was predicted by the model with 65% to 71% sensitivity and nearly 75% specificity, a median of approximately 7.1 months before onset. Most expanded thyroid clonotypes (frequency above 0.001) were also detected in blood, suggesting blood repertoires may reflect thyroid immune responses. A 13 V-J signature model separated ophthalmopathy from stable hyperthyroidism, with about 90% sensitivity and approximately 81% specificity in cross-validation and 80%/75% in testing.

In the ophthalmopathy patients, disease was moderately to severely active, with a Clinical Activity Score of 3 or more, a NOSPECS grade of 4 or more, and a duration of less than 3 months. Exclusion was applied to patients with uncontrolled infections, other autoimmune diseases, pregnancy or lactation. Diagnoses were based on clinical symptoms, serum thyroxine and TRAb, thyroid ultrasound and orbital computed tomography. PBMCs were isolated from approximately 10 ml of fresh peripheral blood by Ficoll-Paque density gradient centrifugation. Total RNA was extracted using Trizol reagent, and RNA quality was assessed on an Agilent 2100 Bioanalyzer. CDR1 SGDLS and CDR2 YYNGEE are derived from the germline V gene. V is trimmed back by 3 bases and J by 7 bases, and the junction contains 10 bases that no gene match accounts for. Taken from cysteine to phenylalanine, the CDR3 has 15 residues. CDR3 DNA only is kept here, 45 bases in frame from base 1.

Note on this clonotype: This clone's antigen is unknown. Base qualities are not provided; no much larger clone lies one nucleotide away.

The TCR beta CDR3 regions were amplified from the RNA transcripts. For the first round of RT-PCR on the TCR CDR3, the HTBI primer set was used together with the Qiagen OneStep RT-PCR kit. Libraries were constructed in a second round of multiplex PCR, after which size selection and purification were carried out. Paired-end sequencing of the libraries was performed with 100 bp reads on an Illumina HiSeq2000. As for the original processing: SOAPnuke was used to process the raw data, removing reads that contained adapters or uncalled bases, had a mean Phred below 15, or lacked an exact match to the constant primer or identifier. High-quality paired reads were merged using COPE v1.2.5, and each unique nucleotide sequence was defined as a clonotype. MiTCR v1.1 was used to align the clonotypes against IMGT TRBV, TRBD and TRBJ reference segments. The analysis included only V-J combinations with a frequency above 0.0001, which together covered around 99% of the repertoires. A TCS score was defined as the ratio between F50 (clonal expansion) and ExV (chaos), using BLOSUM62-based TCRdist between CDR3 peptides within each V-J. Welch's t-statistics and random forest reduced several hundred V-J features to fewer than 15, which were used in a naive Bayes classifier (R e1071). Through fastp at Q25 and MiXCR, TCRdb rebuilt clones from the public reads, retaining in-frame beta chains. Rows with a matching CDR3 protein are joined into one entry that keeps the most common DNA and genes. TCRdb, not the authors, supplied the V and J calls. For this sample the table gives approximately 400,000 distinct CDR3 sequences, of which around 20% were detected only once. The ten largest account for 40% to 45% of the sample.

The sample taken for sequencing was blood. The chain employs TRBV9 and TRBJ1-5; TRBD1 agrees with 7 junctional bases. The clonotype originates from a man aged 18-30 years with Graves' ophthalmopathy. The nucleotide sequence reads TGTGCCAGCAGCGCCGGAGAAGGGGGCTGGCAGCCCCAGCATTTT. Its translation reads: CASSAGEGGWQPQHF.